The rows below give T cell receptor beta chains drawn from one sample of a study of T cell responses to AZD1222 COVID-19 vaccine. Clones were read by immunoSEQ multiplex PCR, and TCRdb kept only the in-frame ones, dropping some. The sample shows 140,000 to 150,000 clones, 80% to 90% of them seen only once. The starting material was peripheral blood, obtained on day 0 of AZD1222 vaccination. These receptors all come from an adult in good health. Both conserved end residues are part of each CDR3. A D gene is named only where the DNA matches it firmly. The size of a clone is reported for some rows only, either as once, few or many, or as a class for expanded clones.

v_call: TRBV5-1; j_call: TRBJ1-6; cdr3_length: 14; d_call: -; clone_size: -; cdr3_aa: CASSLGQINSPLHF; cdr3_nt: TGCGCCAGCAGCTTGGGACAGATTAATTCACCCCTCCACTTT
v_call: TRBV5-6; j_call: TRBJ1-6; cdr3_length: 16; d_call: -; clone_size: -; cdr3_aa: CASSPLDRLDNSPLHF; cdr3_nt: TGTGCCAGCAGCCCCCTCGACAGGCTTGACAATTCACCCCTCCACTTT
v_call: TRBV4-1; j_call: TRBJ1-1; cdr3_length: 14; d_call: -; clone_size: few; cdr3_aa: CASSQEVTNTEAFF; cdr3_nt: TGCGCCAGCAGCCAAGAAGTGACGAACACTGAAGCTTTCTTT
v_call: TRBV27; j_call: TRBJ2-2; cdr3_length: 12; d_call: -; clone_size: -; cdr3_aa: CASSARPGELFF; cdr3_nt: TGTGCCAGCAGTGCCCGCCCCGGGGAGCTGTTTTTT
v_call: TRBV18; j_call: TRBJ1-5; cdr3_length: 19; d_call: TRBD1; clone_size: -; cdr3_aa: CASSPAGGSPGGKNQPQHF; cdr3_nt: TGTGCCAGCTCACCAGCCGGGGGCTCGCCAGGGGGTAAAAATCAGCCCCAGCATTTT
v_call: TRBV24-1; j_call: TRBJ2-3; cdr3_length: 14; d_call: -; clone_size: -; cdr3_aa: CATSDAGRDDTQYF; cdr3_nt: TGTGCCACCAGTGACGCCGGCCGGGACGATACGCAGTATTTT
v_call: TRBV6-2/TRBV6-3; j_call: TRBJ1-1; cdr3_length: 12; d_call: -; clone_size: -; cdr3_aa: CASSRQNTEAFF; cdr3_nt: TGTGCCAGCAGCCGACAGAACACTGAAGCTTTCTTT
v_call: TRBV11-2; j_call: TRBJ1-1; cdr3_length: 14; d_call: -; clone_size: few; cdr3_aa: CASSAQGANTEAFF; cdr3_nt: TGTGCCAGCAGCGCACAGGGTGCGAACACTGAAGCTTTCTTT
v_call: TRBV2; j_call: TRBJ2-3; cdr3_length: 14; d_call: TRBD1; clone_size: -; cdr3_aa: CASSEDRGADTQYF; cdr3_nt: TGTGCCAGCAGCGAGGACAGGGGAGCAGATACGCAGTATTTT
v_call: TRBV7-9; j_call: TRBJ1-3; cdr3_length: 13; d_call: TRBD1; clone_size: -; cdr3_aa: CAINRGAGNTIYF; cdr3_nt: TGTGCCATAAACAGGGGTGCTGGAAACACCATATATTTT
v_call: TRBV28; j_call: TRBJ1-1; cdr3_length: 13; d_call: TRBD1; clone_size: -; cdr3_aa: CASRDRVNTEAFF; cdr3_nt: TGTGCCAGCAGGGACAGGGTTAACACTGAAGCTTTCTTT
v_call: TRBV5-1; j_call: TRBJ2-7; cdr3_length: 15; d_call: TRBD1; clone_size: -; cdr3_aa: CASSYLRDRTYEQYF; cdr3_nt: TGCGCCAGCAGCTACCTCCGGGACAGGACCTACGAGCAGTACTTC
v_call: TRBV6-1; j_call: TRBJ1-2; cdr3_length: 15; d_call: -; clone_size: -; cdr3_aa: CASSEPGLTKHGYTF; cdr3_nt: TGTGCCAGCAGTGAACCGGGACTGACCAAACATGGCTACACCTTC
v_call: TRBV12-3/TRBV12-4; j_call: TRBJ1-1; cdr3_length: 13; d_call: -; clone_size: few; cdr3_aa: CASSLEGSTEAFF; cdr3_nt: TGTGCCAGCAGTTTGGAGGGGTCAACTGAAGCTTTCTTT
v_call: TRBV7-9; j_call: TRBJ2-5; cdr3_length: 14; d_call: -; clone_size: -; cdr3_aa: CASSLFSRGETQYF; cdr3_nt: TGTGCCAGCAGCTTATTTTCCAGGGGAGAGACCCAGTACTTC
v_call: TRBV6-5; j_call: TRBJ1-2; cdr3_length: 12; d_call: -; clone_size: -; cdr3_aa: CASSYSGYGYTF; cdr3_nt: TGTGCCAGCAGTTACTCAGGTTATGGCTACACCTTC
v_call: TRBV28; j_call: TRBJ1-4; cdr3_length: 12; d_call: -; clone_size: -; cdr3_aa: CASRLTDEKLFF; cdr3_nt: TGTGCCAGCAGGCTGACAGATGAAAAACTGTTTTTT
v_call: TRBV18; j_call: TRBJ1-2; cdr3_length: 14; d_call: -; clone_size: -; cdr3_aa: CASSPPGILYGYTF; cdr3_nt: TGTGCCAGCTCACCACCAGGAATCCTCTATGGCTACACCTTC
v_call: TRBV7-8; j_call: TRBJ2-7; cdr3_length: 19; d_call: TRBD1; clone_size: once; cdr3_aa: CASSLDPRTGGLGLYEQYF; cdr3_nt: TGTGCCAGCAGCTTAGACCCCCGGACAGGGGGGTTAGGTTTATACGAGCAGTACTTC
v_call: TRBV30; j_call: TRBJ1-1; cdr3_length: 12; d_call: -; clone_size: few; cdr3_aa: CAWRWGGTEAFF; cdr3_nt: TGTGCCTGGAGGTGGGGGGGGACTGAAGCTTTCTTT
v_call: TRBV10-1; j_call: TRBJ2-6; cdr3_length: 16; d_call: -; clone_size: -; cdr3_aa: CASSESGSSGANVLTF; cdr3_nt: TGCGCCAGCAGTGAGTCGGGAAGCTCTGGGGCCAACGTCCTGACTTTC
v_call: TRBV6-5; j_call: TRBJ2-7; cdr3_length: 14; d_call: -; clone_size: -; cdr3_aa: CASSYIGSQDEQYF; cdr3_nt: TGTGCCAGCAGTTACATCGGCTCCCAGGACGAGCAGTACTTC
v_call: TRBV11-3; j_call: TRBJ2-3; cdr3_length: 18; d_call: TRBD2; clone_size: few; cdr3_aa: CASSQGISGGASTDTQYF; cdr3_nt: TGTGCCAGTTCACAGGGTATCTCGGGGGGGGCTAGCACAGATACGCAGTATTTT
v_call: TRBV7-8; j_call: TRBJ1-1; cdr3_length: 13; d_call: -; clone_size: few; cdr3_aa: CASSATGQSEAFF; cdr3_nt: TGTGCCAGCAGCGCCACCGGACAGTCTGAAGCTTTCTTT
v_call: TRBV7-2; j_call: TRBJ2-3; cdr3_length: 14; d_call: -; clone_size: -; cdr3_aa: CASSPTPAGDTQYF; cdr3_nt: TGTGCCAGCAGCCCTACCCCAGCGGGAGATACGCAGTATTTT
v_call: TRBV4-1; j_call: TRBJ1-3; cdr3_length: 12; d_call: -; clone_size: -; cdr3_aa: CASSQDQHTIYF; cdr3_nt: TGCGCCAGCAGCCAAGATCAGCACACCATATATTTT
v_call: TRBV9; j_call: TRBJ2-7; cdr3_length: 15; d_call: TRBD1; clone_size: -; cdr3_aa: CASSVAGTGSYEQYF; cdr3_nt: TGTGCCAGCAGCGTAGCCGGGACAGGGTCCTACGAGCAGTACTTC
v_call: TRBV19; j_call: TRBJ2-7; cdr3_length: 14; d_call: TRBD2; clone_size: -; cdr3_aa: CASSTTGGANEQYF; cdr3_nt: TGTGCCAGTAGTACCACGGGAGGTGCAAACGAGCAGTACTTC
v_call: TRBV28; j_call: TRBJ1-2; cdr3_length: 12; d_call: -; clone_size: few; cdr3_aa: CAGAGRGYGYTF; cdr3_nt: TGTGCCGGAGCAGGCAGGGGATATGGCTACACCTTC
v_call: TRBV5-6; j_call: TRBJ2-1; cdr3_length: 14; d_call: -; clone_size: few; cdr3_aa: CASSLGLYYNEQFF; cdr3_nt: TGTGCCAGCAGCTTGGGACTCTACTACAATGAGCAGTTCTTC
v_call: TRBV5-1; j_call: TRBJ2-5; cdr3_length: 17; d_call: TRBD2; clone_size: -; cdr3_aa: CASSLDGLAKTQETQYF; cdr3_nt: TGCGCCAGCAGCTTGGATGGACTAGCGAAAACCCAGGAGACCCAGTACTTC
v_call: TRBV4-2; j_call: TRBJ2-3; cdr3_length: 16; d_call: -; clone_size: -; cdr3_aa: CASSQVVEGGGDTQYF; cdr3_nt: TGTGCCAGCAGCCAAGTGGTTGAGGGAGGTGGAGATACGCAGTATTTT
v_call: TRBV2; j_call: TRBJ1-6; cdr3_length: 14; d_call: -; clone_size: -; cdr3_aa: CASSDLSGNSPLHF; cdr3_nt: TGTGCCAGCAGTGATTTGTCGGGGAACTCACCCCTCCACTTT
v_call: TRBV15; j_call: TRBJ2-7; cdr3_length: 16; d_call: TRBD2; clone_size: -; cdr3_aa: CATSSAPGLAGNEQYF; cdr3_nt: TGTGCCACCAGCAGCGCTCCGGGACTAGCGGGAAACGAGCAGTACTTC
v_call: TRBV14; j_call: TRBJ2-3; cdr3_length: 14; d_call: -; clone_size: -; cdr3_aa: CASSRYRESDTQYF; cdr3_nt: TGTGCCAGCAGCCGATACAGGGAATCAGATACGCAGTATTTT
v_call: TRBV20-1; j_call: TRBJ2-7; cdr3_length: 15; d_call: -; clone_size: -; cdr3_aa: CSASGSSSLLYEQYF; cdr3_nt: TGCAGTGCTAGTGGCAGTTCTTCCCTACTCTACGAGCAGTACTTC
v_call: TRBV6-5; j_call: TRBJ1-1; cdr3_length: 13; d_call: -; clone_size: once; cdr3_aa: CASSWGGSTEAFF; cdr3_nt: TGTGCCAGCTCCTGGGGAGGGTCCACTGAAGCTTTCTTT
v_call: TRBV28; j_call: TRBJ2-7; cdr3_length: 14; d_call: TRBD1; clone_size: -; cdr3_aa: CASSPGQGTYEQYF; cdr3_nt: TGTGCCAGCAGCCCTGGACAGGGTACCTACGAGCAGTACTTC
v_call: TRBV7-9; j_call: TRBJ1-5; cdr3_length: 15; d_call: TRBD1; clone_size: few; cdr3_aa: CASSQQGWGNQPQHF; cdr3_nt: TGTGCCAGCAGCCAACAGGGGTGGGGCAATCAGCCCCAGCATTTT
v_call: TRBV6-5; j_call: TRBJ2-2; cdr3_length: 15; d_call: TRBD2; clone_size: once; cdr3_aa: CASSLAETVTGELFF; cdr3_nt: TGTGCCAGCTCCCTAGCGGAGACCGTCACCGGGGAGCTGTTTTTT
v_call: TRBV15; j_call: TRBJ1-5; cdr3_length: 12; d_call: -; clone_size: few; cdr3_aa: CATSRDEQPQHF; cdr3_nt: TGTGCCACCAGCAGAGATGAACAGCCCCAGCATTTT
v_call: TRBV28; j_call: TRBJ1-6; cdr3_length: 12; d_call: -; clone_size: -; cdr3_aa: CASLGQVKPLHF; cdr3_nt: TGTGCCAGCCTAGGCCAGGTTAAGCCCCTCCACTTT